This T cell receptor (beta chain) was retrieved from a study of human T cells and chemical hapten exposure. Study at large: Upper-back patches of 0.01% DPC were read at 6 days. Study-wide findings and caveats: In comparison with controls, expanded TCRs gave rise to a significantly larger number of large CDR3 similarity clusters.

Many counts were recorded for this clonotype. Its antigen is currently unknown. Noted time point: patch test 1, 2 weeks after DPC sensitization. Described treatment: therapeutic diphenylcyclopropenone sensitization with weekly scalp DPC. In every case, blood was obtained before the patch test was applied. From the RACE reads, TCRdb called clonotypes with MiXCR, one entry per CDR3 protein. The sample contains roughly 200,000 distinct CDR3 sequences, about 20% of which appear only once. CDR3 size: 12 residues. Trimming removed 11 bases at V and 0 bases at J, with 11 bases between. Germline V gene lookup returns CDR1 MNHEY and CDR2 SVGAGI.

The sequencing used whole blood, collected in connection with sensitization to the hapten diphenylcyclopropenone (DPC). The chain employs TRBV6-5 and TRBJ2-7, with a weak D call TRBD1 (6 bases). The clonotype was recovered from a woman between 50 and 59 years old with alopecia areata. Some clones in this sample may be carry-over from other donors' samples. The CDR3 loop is CAATGPSYEQYF. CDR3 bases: TGTGCCGCCACAGGGCCCTCCTACGAGCAGTACTTC.